This T cell receptor (beta chain) came from a study of T cells in Graves' hyperthyroidism and ophthalmopathy. Regions amplified from RNA transcripts were the TCR beta CDR3 regions. HTBI primers were used for first-round RT-PCR of the TCR CDR3. TCRdb called the multiplex PCR reads again in MiXCR, with one record for every CDR3 protein. The sample consists of approximately 360,000 distinct CDR3 sequences, about 15% of them appearing once. Germline lookup yields CDR1 MNHEY and CDR2 SMNVEV (reference sequence). Trimming removed 2 bases at V and 2 bases at J, with 10 bases between. The CDR3 consists of 14 residues.

The specimen was blood. The chain carries TRBV27 and TRBJ2-7, with D possibly being TRBD1 (5 bases). The receptor's source is a woman between 18 and 29 years old with Graves' hyperthyroidism that later progressed to Graves' ophthalmopathy. The CDR3 nucleotides are TGTGCCAGCAGTTTAGCCGGACATACCTACGAGCAGTACTTC. Its translation: CASSLAGHTYEQYF.